These 8 T cell receptor beta chains were all obtained from the same sample, sequenced in a study of T-cell reconstitution after alpha-beta-depleted transplantation in children. A TCRbeta library incorporating unique molecular identifiers was prepared. Via MiXCR, TCRdb re-called the PCR reads, giving one row per CDR3 protein. Counted here are almost 600,000 distinct CDR3 sequences, 25% to 30% occurring once; the ten biggest clones make up around 36%. The material was PBMCs, obtained before TCRalphabeta/CD19-depleted stem cell transplant. The receptors stem from a boy under two years old with Wiskott-Aldrich syndrome, due to receive a stem cell transplant.

This clonotype was seen ten or more times. At one of its ends the junction is not consistent with the germline gene, which may arise from a read error. The chain recombines TRBV5-1 with TRBJ2-3; 9 nucleotides align to TRBD2. CDR3 length: 14 amino acids. Germline assignment: CDR1 SGHRS and CDR2 YFSETQ. The CDR3 coding sequence is TGTGCCAGCAGTTTAGCGGGAGGCACAGATACGCAGTATTTT. Protein: CASSLAGGTDTQYF.

The rearrangement joins TRBV20-1 to TRBJ1-1; possibly TRBD1 for D (6 bases). The CDR3 extends over 11 amino acids. Germline values: CDR1 DFQATT, CDR2 SNEGSKA (reference sequence). CDR3 sequence reads: CSATRGNEAFF. In DNA, the CDR3 is TGCAGCGCCACCAGGGGAAATGAAGCTTTCTTT.

The chain couples TRBV12-3 or TRBV12-4 to TRBJ2-7; 13 bases fit TRBD2. This CDR3 has 15 amino acids. Trimming cost V 6 bases and J 7 bases; bases outside gene matches: 9. The CDR3 is CASSSGLAGVREQYF. In nucleotides, the CDR3 is TGTGCCAGCAGCTCCGGACTAGCGGGAGTTCGGGAGCAGTACTTC.

There are a few counts of this clonotype. V and J are TRBV20-1 and TRBJ2-5, with TRBD2 matching 10 bases. This CDR3 contains 12 residues. Germline assignment: CDR1 DFQATT and CDR2 SNEGSKA (reference sequence). CDR3 sequence reads: CTARTSGRRYYF. DNA for the CDR3: TGCACTGCAAGGACTAGCGGTCGGCGGTACTACTTC.

The chain is built from TRBV19 and TRBJ2-2, with unresolved D. V was trimmed by 2 bases and J by 1 base, leaving 5 bases between them. Looked up from germline, CDR1 is LNHDA and CDR2 is SQIVND (reference sequence). The CDR3 spans 14 residues. The CDR3 DNA sequence: TGTGCCAGTAGTATACTCAGGAACACCGGGGAGCTGTTTTTT. Translating gives CASSILRNTGELFF.

The chain has TRBV27 and TRBJ2-7; 7 nucleotides line up with TRBD1. This CDR3 contains 15 residues. The J segment lost 3 bases and the V segment lost 2 bases, leaving 7 bases of the junction unmatched. CDR1 MNHEY and CDR2 SMNVEV come from the germline V gene (reference sequence). CDR3 region: CASSLKRGRIYEQYF. The CDR3 coding sequence is TGTGCCAGCAGTTTAAAAAGGGGGCGCATCTACGAGCAGTACTTC.

This clonotype turned up a few times. J is TRBJ2-7 and V is TRBV18; D uncertain. CDR3 length equals 15 residues. CDR1 and CDR2 from the germline V gene are KGHSH and LQKENI. V lost 5 bases to trimming and J lost 3 bases, with 17 bases between them. CDR3 region: CASSGGPRQLYEQYF. The DNA for the CDR3 is TGTGCCAGCTCAGGTGGGCCCCGTCAGCTCTACGAGCAGTACTTC.

This chain links TRBV7-2 with TRBJ2-2, with D unresolved. Deletions cut 8 bases from V and 2 bases from J, with 9 bases between. Germline values: CDR1 SGHTA, CDR2 FQGNSA. The length of the CDR3 is 13 residues. CDR3 loop: CASGRLNTGELFF. The CDR3, as DNA: TGTGCCAGCGGACGGCTAAACACCGGGGAGCTGTTTTTT.